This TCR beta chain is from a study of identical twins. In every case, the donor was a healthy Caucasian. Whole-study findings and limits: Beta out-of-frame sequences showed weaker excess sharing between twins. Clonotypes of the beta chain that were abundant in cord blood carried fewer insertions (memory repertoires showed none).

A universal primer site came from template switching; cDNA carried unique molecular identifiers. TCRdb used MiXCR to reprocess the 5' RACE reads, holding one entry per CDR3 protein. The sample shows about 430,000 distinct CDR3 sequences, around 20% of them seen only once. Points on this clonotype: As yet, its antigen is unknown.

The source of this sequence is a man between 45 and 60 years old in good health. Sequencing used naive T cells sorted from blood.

In DNA, the CDR3 is TGCAGTGCAATACTAGCGGGGGCAGATACGCAGTATTTT. This gives the protein CSAILAGADTQYF. The rearrangement uses TRBV20-1 and TRBJ2-3, with 11 bases aligning to TRBD2. CDR3 length: 13 amino acids. The ends lost 6 bases at V and 4 bases at J; junction bases unmatched: 3. Per the germline V gene, CDR1 is DFQATT and CDR2 is SNEGSKA (reference sequence).